What follows is one T cell receptor (beta chain) and its context. The data are from a study of cytomegalovirus exposure and HLA in healthy donors. Clones were read by immunoSEQ multiplex PCR, and TCRdb kept only the in-frame ones, dropping some. The data hold about 190,000 clones, with 86% observed a single time. This CDR3 region has 16 residues. Germline V lookup: CDR1 SGHKS, CDR2 YYEKEE (reference sequence). The V segment lost 1 base and the J segment 0 bases; nucleotides outside the gene matches: 6. Sequencing was done on a sample of PBMCs. The sequence was collected from a woman aged 18-35 years in good health and CMV-seronegative. This chain uses TRBV5-5 with TRBJ1-2; TRBD1 agrees at 7 bases. CDR3 bases: TGTGCCAGCAGCTTGCACCCAGGACAGGCTAACTATGGCTACACCTTC. Encoded protein: CASSLHPGQANYGYTF.